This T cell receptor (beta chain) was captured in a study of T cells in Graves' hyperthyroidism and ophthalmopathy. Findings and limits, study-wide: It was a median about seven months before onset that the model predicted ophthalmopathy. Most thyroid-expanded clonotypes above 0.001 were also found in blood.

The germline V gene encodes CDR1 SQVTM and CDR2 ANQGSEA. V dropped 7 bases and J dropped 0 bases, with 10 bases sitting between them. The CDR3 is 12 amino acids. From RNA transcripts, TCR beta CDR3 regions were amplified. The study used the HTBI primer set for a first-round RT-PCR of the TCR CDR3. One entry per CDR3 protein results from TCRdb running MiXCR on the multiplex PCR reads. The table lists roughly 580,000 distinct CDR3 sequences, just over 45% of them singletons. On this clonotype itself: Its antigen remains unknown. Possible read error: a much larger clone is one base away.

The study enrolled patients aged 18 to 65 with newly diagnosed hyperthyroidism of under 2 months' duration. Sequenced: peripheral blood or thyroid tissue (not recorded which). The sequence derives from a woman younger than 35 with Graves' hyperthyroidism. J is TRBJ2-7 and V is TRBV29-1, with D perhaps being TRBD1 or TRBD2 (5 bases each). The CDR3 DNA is TGCAGCGCCGGGACGGTCTCCTACGAGCAGTACTTC. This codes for CSAGTVSYEQYF.